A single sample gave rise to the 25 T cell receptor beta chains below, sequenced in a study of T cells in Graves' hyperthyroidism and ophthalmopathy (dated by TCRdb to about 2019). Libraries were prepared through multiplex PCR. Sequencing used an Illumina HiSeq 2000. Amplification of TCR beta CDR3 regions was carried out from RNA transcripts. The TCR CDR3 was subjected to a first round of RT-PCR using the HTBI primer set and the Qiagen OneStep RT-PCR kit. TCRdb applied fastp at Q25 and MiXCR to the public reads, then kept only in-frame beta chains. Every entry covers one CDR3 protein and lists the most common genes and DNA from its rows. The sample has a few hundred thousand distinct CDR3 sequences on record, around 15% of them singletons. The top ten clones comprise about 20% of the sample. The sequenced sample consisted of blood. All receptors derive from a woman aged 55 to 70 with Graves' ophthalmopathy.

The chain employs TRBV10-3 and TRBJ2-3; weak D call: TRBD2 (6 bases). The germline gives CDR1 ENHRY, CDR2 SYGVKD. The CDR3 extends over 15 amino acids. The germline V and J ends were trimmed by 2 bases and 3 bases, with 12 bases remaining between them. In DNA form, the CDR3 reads TGTGCCATCAGTGAGGCTAGCGCGAGAACAGATACGCAGTATTTT. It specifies CAISEASARTDTQYF.

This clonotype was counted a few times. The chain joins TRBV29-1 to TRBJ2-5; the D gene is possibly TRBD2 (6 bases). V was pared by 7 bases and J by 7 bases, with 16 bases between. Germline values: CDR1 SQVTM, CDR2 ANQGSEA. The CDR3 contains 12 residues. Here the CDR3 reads CSGGLGGVTQYF. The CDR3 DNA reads TGCAGCGGTGGGTTGGGAGGAGTGACCCAGTACTTC.

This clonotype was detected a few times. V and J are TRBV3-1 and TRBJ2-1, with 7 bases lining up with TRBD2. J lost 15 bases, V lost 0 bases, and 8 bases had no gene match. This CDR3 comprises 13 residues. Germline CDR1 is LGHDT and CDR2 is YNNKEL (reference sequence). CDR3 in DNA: TGTGCCAGCAGCCAAGATGAGGGAGGGCCGCGGTTCTTC. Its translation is CASSQDEGGPRFF.

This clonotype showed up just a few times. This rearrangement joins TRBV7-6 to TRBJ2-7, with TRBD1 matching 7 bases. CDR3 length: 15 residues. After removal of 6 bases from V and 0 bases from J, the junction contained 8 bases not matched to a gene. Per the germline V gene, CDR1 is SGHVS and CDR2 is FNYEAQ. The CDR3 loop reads CASSQGRGLSYEQYF. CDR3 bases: TGTGCCAGCAGTCAGGGAAGGGGGCTCTCCTACGAGCAGTACTTC. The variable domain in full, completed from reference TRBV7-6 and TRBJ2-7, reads GAGVSQSPRYKVTKRGQDVALRCDPISGHVSLYWYRQALGQGPEFLTYFNYEAQQDKSGLPNDRFSAERPEGSISTLTIQRTEQRDSAMYRCASSQGRGLSYEQYFGPGTRLTVT.

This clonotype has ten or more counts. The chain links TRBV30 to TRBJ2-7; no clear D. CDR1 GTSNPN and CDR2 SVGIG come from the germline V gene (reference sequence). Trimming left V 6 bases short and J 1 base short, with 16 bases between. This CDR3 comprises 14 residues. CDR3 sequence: CACNSIGSSYEQYF. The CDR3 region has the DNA TGTGCCTGTAATTCTATCGGTTCTTCCTACGAGCAGTACTTC.

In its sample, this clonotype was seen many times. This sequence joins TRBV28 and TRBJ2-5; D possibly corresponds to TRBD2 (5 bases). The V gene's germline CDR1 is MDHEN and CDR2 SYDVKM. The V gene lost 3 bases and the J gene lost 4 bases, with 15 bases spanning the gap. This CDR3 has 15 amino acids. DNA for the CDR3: TGTGCCAGCAGTTTCGTTGCACGCGGGCGAGAGACCCAGTACTTC. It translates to CASSFVARGRETQYF.

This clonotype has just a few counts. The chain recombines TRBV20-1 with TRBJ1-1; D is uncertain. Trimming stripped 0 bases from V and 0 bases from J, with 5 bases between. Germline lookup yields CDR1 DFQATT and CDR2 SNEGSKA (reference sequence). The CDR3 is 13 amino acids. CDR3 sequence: CSARDWVNTEAFF. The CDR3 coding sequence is TGCAGTGCTAGAGATTGGGTGAACACTGAAGCTTTCTTT.

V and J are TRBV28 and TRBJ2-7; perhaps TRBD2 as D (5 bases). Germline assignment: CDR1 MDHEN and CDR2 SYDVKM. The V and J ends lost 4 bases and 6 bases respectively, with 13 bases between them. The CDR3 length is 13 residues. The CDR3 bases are TGTGCCAGCAGTTCCCAAACTAGTCTCGAGCAGTACTTC. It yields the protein CASSSQTSLEQYF.

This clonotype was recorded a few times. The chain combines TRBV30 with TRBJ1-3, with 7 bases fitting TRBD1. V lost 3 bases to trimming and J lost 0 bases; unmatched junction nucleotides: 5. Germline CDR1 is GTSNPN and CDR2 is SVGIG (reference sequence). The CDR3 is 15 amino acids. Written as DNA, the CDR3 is TGTGCCTGGAGCCCGGGACAGCTCTCTGGAAACACCATATATTTT. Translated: CAWSPGQLSGNTIYF. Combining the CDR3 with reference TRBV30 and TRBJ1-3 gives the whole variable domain SQTIHQWPATLVQPVGSPLSLECTVEGTSNPNLYWYRQAAGRGLQLLFYSVGIGQISSEVPQNLSASRPQDRQFILSSKKLLLSDSGFYLCAWSPGQLSGNTIYFGEGSWLTVV.

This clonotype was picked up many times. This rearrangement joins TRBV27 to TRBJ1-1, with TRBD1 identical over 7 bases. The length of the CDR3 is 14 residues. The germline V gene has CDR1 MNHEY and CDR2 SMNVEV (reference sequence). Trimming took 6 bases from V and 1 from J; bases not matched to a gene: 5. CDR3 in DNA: TGTGCCAGCAGAATACAGGGGCCGAACACTGAAGCTTTCTTT. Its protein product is CASRIQGPNTEAFF.

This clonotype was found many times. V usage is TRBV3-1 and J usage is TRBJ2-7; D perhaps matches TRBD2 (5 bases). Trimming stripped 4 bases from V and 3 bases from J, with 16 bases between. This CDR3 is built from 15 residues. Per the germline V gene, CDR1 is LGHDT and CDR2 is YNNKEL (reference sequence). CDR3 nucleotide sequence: TGTGCCAGCAGCCCAAGTGACTATCTCGGCTACGAGCAGTACTTC. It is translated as CASSPSDYLGYEQYF.

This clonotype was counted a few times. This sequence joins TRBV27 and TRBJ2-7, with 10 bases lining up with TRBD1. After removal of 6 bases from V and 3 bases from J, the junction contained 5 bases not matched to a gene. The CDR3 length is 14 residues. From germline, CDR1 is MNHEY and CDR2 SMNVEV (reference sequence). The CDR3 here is CASRDRGKVYEQYF. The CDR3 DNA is TGTGCCAGCAGGGACAGGGGGAAGGTCTACGAGCAGTACTTC.

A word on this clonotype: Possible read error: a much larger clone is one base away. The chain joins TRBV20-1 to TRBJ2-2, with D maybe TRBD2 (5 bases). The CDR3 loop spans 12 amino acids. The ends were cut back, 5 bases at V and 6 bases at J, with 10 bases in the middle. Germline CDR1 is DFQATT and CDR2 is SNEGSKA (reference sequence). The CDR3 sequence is CSAGGRAGELFF. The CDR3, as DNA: TGCAGTGCTGGAGGACGGGCCGGGGAGCTGTTTTTT.

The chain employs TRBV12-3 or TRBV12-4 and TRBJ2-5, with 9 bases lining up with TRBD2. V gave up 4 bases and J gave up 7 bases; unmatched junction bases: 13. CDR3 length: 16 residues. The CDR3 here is CASSSKVASGKGTQYF. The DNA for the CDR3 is TGTGCCAGCAGTTCTAAGGTTGCTAGCGGGAAAGGGACCCAGTACTTC.

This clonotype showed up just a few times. CDR3 bases: TGTGCCAGCAGTTACTCGAGGAAGGGGCAAGAGACCCAGTACTTC. As protein: CASSYSRKGQETQYF. The V and J genes are TRBV6-2 or TRBV6-3 and TRBJ2-5; weak D call: TRBD1 (5 bases). The CDR3 is 15 amino acids. V was cut by 0 bases and J by 2 bases, with 10 bases left in between. Germline V gene data show CDR1 as MNHEY and CDR2 as SVGEGT.

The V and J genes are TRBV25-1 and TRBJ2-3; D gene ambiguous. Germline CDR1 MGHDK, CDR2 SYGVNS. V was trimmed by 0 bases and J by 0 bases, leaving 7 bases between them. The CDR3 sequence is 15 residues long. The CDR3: CASSEYATSTDTQYF. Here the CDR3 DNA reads TGTGCCAGCAGTGAATATGCGACTAGCACAGATACGCAGTATTTT.

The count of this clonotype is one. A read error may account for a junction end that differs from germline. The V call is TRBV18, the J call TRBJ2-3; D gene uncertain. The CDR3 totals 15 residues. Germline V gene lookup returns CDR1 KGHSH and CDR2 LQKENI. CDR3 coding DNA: TGTGCCAGCTCCTTCTTCGTCTTGGGCTCAGATACGCGGTATTTT. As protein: CASSFFVLGSDTRYF. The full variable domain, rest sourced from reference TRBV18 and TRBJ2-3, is NAGVMQNPRHLVRRRGQEARLRCSPMKGHSHVYWYRQLPEEGLKFMVYLQKENIIDESGMPKERFSAEFPKEGPSILRIQQVVRGDSAAYFCASSFFVLGSDTRYFGPGTRLTVL.

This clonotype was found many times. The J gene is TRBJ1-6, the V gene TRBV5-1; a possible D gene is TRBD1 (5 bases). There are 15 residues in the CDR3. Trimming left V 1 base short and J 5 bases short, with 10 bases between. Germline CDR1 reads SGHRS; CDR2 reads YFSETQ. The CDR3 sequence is CASSLLQDNNSPLHF. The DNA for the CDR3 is TGCGCCAGCAGCTTGCTACAGGACAATAATTCACCCCTCCACTTT. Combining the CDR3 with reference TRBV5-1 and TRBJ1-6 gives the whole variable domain KAGVTQTPRYLIKTRGQQVTLSCSPISGHRSVSWYQQTPGQGLQFLFEYFSETQRNKGNFPGRFSGRQFSNSRSEMNVSTLELGDSALYLCASSLLQDNNSPLHFGNGTRLTVT.

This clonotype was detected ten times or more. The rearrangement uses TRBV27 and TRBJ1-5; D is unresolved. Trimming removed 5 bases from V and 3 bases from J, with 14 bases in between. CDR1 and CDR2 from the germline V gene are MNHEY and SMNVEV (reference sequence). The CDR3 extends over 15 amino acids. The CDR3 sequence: CASSPRDRINQPQHF. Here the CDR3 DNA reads TGTGCCAGCAGTCCCCGCGACCGGATCAATCAGCCCCAGCATTTT.

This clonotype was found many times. The CDR3 loop is CASSLAQAGNSPLHF. As DNA, the CDR3 is TGTGCCAGCAGCCTAGCCCAGGCTGGTAATTCACCCCTCCACTTT. This chain uses TRBV11-2 with TRBJ1-6; no clear D gene. Trimming took off 5 bases at V and 6 bases at J, with 14 bases between the two ends. Per the germline V gene, CDR1 is SGHAT and CDR2 is FQNNGV. There are 15 residues in the CDR3.

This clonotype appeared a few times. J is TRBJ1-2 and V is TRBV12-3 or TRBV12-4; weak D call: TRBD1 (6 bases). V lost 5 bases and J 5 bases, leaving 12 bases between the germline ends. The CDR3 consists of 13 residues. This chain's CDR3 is CASSPTGPYGYTF. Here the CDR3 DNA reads TGTGCCAGCAGTCCGACAGGACCATATGGCTACACCTTC.

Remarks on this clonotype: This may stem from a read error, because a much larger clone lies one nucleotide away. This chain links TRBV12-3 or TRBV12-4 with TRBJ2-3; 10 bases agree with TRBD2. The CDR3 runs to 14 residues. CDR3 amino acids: CTSSLNSGRDTQYF. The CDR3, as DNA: TGTACCAGCAGTTTAAATAGCGGGAGGGATACGCAGTATTTT.

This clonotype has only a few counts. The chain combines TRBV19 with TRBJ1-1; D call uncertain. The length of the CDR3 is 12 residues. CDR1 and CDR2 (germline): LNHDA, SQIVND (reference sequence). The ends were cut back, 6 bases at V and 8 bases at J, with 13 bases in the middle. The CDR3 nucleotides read TGTGCCAGTAGCCGCCCCTCGGGGGAAGCTTTCTTT. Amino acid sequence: CASSRPSGEAFF.

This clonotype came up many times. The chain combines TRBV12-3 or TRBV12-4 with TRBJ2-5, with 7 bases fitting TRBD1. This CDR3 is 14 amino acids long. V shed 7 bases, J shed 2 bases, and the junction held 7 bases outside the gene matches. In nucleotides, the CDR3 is TGTGCCAGCACCCCTTTGGGACAGCAAGAGACCCAGTACTTC. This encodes CASTPLGQQETQYF.

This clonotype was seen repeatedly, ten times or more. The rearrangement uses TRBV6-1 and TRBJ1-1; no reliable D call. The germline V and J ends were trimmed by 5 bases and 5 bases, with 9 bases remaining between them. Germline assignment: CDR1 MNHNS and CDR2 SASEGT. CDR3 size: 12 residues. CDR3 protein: CASSSFRTEAFF. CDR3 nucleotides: TGTGCCAGCAGTAGTTTTAGGACTGAAGCTTTCTTT.